A selection of T cell receptor beta chains follows, all from one sample in a study of blood T cell repertoires in COVID-19. The table came from immunoSEQ multiplex PCR; TCRdb's copy has only in-frame clones and leaves some out. The sample lists a few hundred thousand clones, around 89% occurring once. The source material was PBMCs or T cells enriched from blood (not recorded which). The receptor source for this set is a man aged 25 to 40 who had recovered from COVID-19. CDR3s include the opening cysteine and the closing phenylalanine or tryptophan. The D gene is left open where the match is weak. A row's size may be missing; if present it is once, few, many or a size class.

v_call	j_call	clone_size	d_call	cdr3_aa	cdr3_nt
TRBV11-2	TRBJ1-3	NA	TRBD1	CASSSTGTGNTIYF	TGTGCCAGCAGCTCGACAGGGACTGGAAACACCATATATTTT
TRBV25-1	TRBJ1-1	NA	NA	CASSDHGQMNTEAFF	TGTGCCAGCAGTGACCACGGACAAATGAACACTGAAGCTTTCTTT
TRBV7-9	TRBJ1-1	NA	NA	CASSSTGEYEAFF	TGTGCCAGCAGCTCTACGGGGGAATATGAAGCTTTCTTT
TRBV29-1	TRBJ1-4	NA	TRBD1	CSVEGTGDEKLFF	TGCAGCGTTGAGGGGACAGGGGACGAAAAACTGTTTTTT
TRBV4-3	TRBJ1-6	NA	NA	CASSQYREKSPLHF	TGCGCCAGCAGCCAATACAGGGAGAAGTCACCCCTCCACTTT
TRBV6-2/TRBV6-3	TRBJ2-1	NA	NA	CASSTRGPAYGEQFF	TGTGCCAGCAGTACCAGGGGACCCGCTTACGGTGAGCAGTTCTTC
TRBV11-2	TRBJ2-7	NA	TRBD2	CASSLVGGSSYEQYF	TGTGCCAGCAGCTTAGTGGGCGGGAGCTCCTACGAGCAGTACTTC
TRBV27	TRBJ1-4	NA	TRBD1	CASSLIVGGGAQKLFF	TGTGCCAGCAGTTTAATAGTAGGAGGGGGCGCCCAAAAACTGTTTTTT
TRBV6-2/TRBV6-3	TRBJ2-1	NA	TRBD2	CASSRGSSYNEQFF	TGTGCCAGCAGCCGCGGGAGCTCCTACAATGAGCAGTTCTTC
TRBV19	TRBJ2-3	NA	TRBD2	CASTRTSGFTDTQYF	TGTGCCAGCACAAGGACTAGCGGTTTCACAGATACGCAGTATTTT
TRBV6-1	TRBJ2-5	many	TRBD1	CASSEGTGGVETQYF	TGTGCCAGCAGTGAAGGGACAGGGGGCGTGGAGACCCAGTACTTC
TRBV6-4	TRBJ1-2	NA	NA	CASSERVGGYGYTF	TGTGCCAGCAGCGAGCGGGTTGGGGGATATGGCTACACCTTC
TRBV27	TRBJ2-1	once	NA	CASSVVGRGEQFF	TGTGCCAGCAGTGTAGTCGGTCGTGGTGAGCAGTTCTTC
TRBV29-1	TRBJ2-3	few	TRBD2	CSVDRLAGESTDTQYF	TGCAGCGTTGATAGACTAGCGGGGGAGAGCACAGATACGCAGTATTTT
TRBV3-1/TRBV3-2	TRBJ1-1	NA	NA	CASSQAGLEAFF	TGTGCCAGCAGCCAAGCCGGACTTGAAGCTTTCTTT